These 6 T cell receptor beta chains share one sample of origin, sequenced in a study of blood T cells in healthy people across ages. The authors ran a second PCR of 7 to 11 cycles using a sample-barcoded 5' primer and a J-beta primer mix. TCRdb independently ran MiXCR on the 5' RACE reads; one entry per CDR3 protein. The sample has 550,000 to 700,000 distinct CDR3 sequences, 27% seen once. The material sequenced was blood. These receptors all stem from a woman in her seventies in good health.

This rearrangement joins TRBV5-6 to TRBJ1-1, with 7 positions matching TRBD1. Trimming removed 0 bases from V and 1 base from J; junction bases left unmatched: 3. The CDR3 has 15 residues. Germline assignment: CDR1 SGHDT and CDR2 YYEEEE. The CDR3: CASSLAGGTNTEAFF. CDR3 nucleotides: TGTGCCAGCAGCTTGGCAGGGGGAACGAACACTGAAGCTTTCTTT.

Here the CDR3 reads CASSGDNTYEQYF. The CDR3 coding sequence is TGCGCCAGCAGCGGGGACAACACCTACGAGCAGTACTTC. This chain joins TRBV5-1 and TRBJ2-7; D is possibly TRBD1 (6 bases). Germline CDR1 and CDR2: SGHRS and YFSETQ. CDR3 length: 13 amino acids. With 4 bases removed from V and 2 bases from J, the gap between germline ends came to 10 bases.

This clonotype was picked up a small number of times. A much larger clone lies a single base off, so this may be a read error. The chain is built from TRBV12-3 or TRBV12-4 and TRBJ1-4; D is undetermined. V shed 5 bases and J shed 12 bases, with 10 bases lying between them. This CDR3 has 11 amino acids. CDR3 protein: CASSTASQLFF. Written as DNA, the CDR3 is TGTGCCAGCAGTACAGCGAGCCAACTGTTTTTT.

This clonotype was counted at least ten times. The chain joins TRBV24-1 to TRBJ2-5; TRBD1 might be the D (5 bases). The J call may be mistaken, given a closer DNA end match to TRBJ2-7. The length of the CDR3 is 15 residues. The germline CDR1 and CDR2 sequences are KGHDR and SFDVKD. For the CDR3, the DNA is TGTGCCACCAGTGACCCGGAGAAGGGGTCCTACGAGCAGTACTTC. Encoded protein: CATSDPEKGSYEQYF.

This clonotype appeared a single time. V usage is TRBV7-2 and J usage is TRBJ2-7, with 7 bases identical to TRBD1. Germline CDR1 reads SGHTA; CDR2 reads FQGNSA. This CDR3 has 14 residues. J was trimmed by 4 bases and V by 1 base; bases with no gene match: 4. The CDR3 coding sequence is TGTGCCAGCAGCTTAGACAGGACAGGTTACGAGCAGTACTTC. Amino acids: CASSLDRTGYEQYF. The full variable domain, completed using reference TRBV7-2 and TRBJ2-7, is GAGVSQSPSNKVTEKGKDVELRCDPISGHTALYWYRQSLGQGLEFLIYFQGNSAPDKSGLPSDRFSAERTGGSVSTLTIQRTQQEDSAVYLCASSLDRTGYEQYFGPGTRLTVT.

In its sample, this clonotype was seen a few times. The chain recombines TRBV10-3 with TRBJ1-2; D gene ambiguous. Germline V gene sequence: CDR1 ENHRY, CDR2 SYGVKD. V was trimmed by 4 bases and J by 5 bases, leaving 14 bases between them. CDR3 size: 14 residues. The CDR3 reads CAISALDKPYGYTF. As DNA, the CDR3 is TGTGCCATCAGTGCGCTCGACAAACCTTATGGCTACACCTTC.